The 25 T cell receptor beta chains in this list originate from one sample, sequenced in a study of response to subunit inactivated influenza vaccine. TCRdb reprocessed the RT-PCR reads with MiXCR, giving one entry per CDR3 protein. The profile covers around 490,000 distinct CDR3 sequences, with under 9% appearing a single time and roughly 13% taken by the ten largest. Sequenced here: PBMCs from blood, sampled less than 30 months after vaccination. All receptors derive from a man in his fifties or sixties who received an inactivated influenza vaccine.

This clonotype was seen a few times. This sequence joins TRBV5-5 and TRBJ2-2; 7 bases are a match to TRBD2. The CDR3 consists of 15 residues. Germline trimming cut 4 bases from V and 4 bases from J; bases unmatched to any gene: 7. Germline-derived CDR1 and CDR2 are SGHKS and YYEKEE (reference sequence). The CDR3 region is CASSRRLAGTGELFF. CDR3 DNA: TGTGCCAGCAGCCGACGGTTAGCGGGCACCGGGGAGCTGTTTTTT.

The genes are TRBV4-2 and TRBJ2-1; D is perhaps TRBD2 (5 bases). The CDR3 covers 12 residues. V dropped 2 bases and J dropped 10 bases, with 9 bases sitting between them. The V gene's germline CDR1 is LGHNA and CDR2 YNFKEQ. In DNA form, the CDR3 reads TGTGCCAGCAGCCAAACTAGAGGCGAGCAGTTCTTC. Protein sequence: CASSQTRGEQFF.

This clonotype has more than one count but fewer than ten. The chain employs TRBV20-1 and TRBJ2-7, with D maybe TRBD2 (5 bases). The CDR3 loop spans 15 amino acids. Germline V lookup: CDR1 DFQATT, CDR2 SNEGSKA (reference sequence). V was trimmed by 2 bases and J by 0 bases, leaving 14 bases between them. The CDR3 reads CSARPYAGGSYEQYF. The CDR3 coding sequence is TGCAGTGCTAGACCTTACGCGGGTGGCTCCTACGAGCAGTACTTC.

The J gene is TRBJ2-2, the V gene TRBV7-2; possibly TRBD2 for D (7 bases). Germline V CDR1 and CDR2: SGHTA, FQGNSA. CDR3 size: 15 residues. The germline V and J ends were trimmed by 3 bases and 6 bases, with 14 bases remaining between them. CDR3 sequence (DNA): TGTGCCAGCAGCTTTCAGGGGACTACCTCCGGGGAGCTGTTTTTT. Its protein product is CASSFQGTTSGELFF.

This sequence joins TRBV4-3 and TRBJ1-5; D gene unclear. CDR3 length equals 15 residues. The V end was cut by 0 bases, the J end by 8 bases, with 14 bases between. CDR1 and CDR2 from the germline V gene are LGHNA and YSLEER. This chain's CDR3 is CASSQERVGFKPQHF. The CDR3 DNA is TGCGCCAGCAGCCAAGAGAGGGTGGGTTTCAAGCCCCAGCATTTT.

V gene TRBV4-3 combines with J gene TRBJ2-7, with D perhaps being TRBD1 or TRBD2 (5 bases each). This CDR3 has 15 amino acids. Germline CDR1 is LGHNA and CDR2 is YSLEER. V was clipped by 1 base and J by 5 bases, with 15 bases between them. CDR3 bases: TGCGCCAGCAGCCAAGGGGACCTAGTAGTTGACGAGCAGTACTTC. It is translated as CASSQGDLVVDEQYF.

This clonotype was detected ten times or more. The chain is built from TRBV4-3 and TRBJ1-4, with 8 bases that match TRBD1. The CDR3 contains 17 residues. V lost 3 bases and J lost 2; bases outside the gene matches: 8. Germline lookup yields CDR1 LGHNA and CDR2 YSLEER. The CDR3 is CASSHPKDRATNEKLFF. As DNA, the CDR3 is TGCGCCAGCAGCCATCCTAAGGACAGGGCCACTAATGAAAAACTGTTTTTT.

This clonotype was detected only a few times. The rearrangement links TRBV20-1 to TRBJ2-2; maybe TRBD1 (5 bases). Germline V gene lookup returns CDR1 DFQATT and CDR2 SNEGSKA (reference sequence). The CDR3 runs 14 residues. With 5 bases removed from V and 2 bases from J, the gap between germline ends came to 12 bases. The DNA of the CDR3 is TGCAGTGCTTTCGCTCAGGGCAACACCGGGGAGCTGTTTTTT. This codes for CSAFAQGNTGELFF.

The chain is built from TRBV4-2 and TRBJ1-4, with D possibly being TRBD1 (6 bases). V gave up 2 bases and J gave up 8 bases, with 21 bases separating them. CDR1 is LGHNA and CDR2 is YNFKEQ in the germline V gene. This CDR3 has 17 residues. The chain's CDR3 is CASSQPIRDTWDEKLFF. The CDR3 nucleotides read TGTGCCAGCAGCCAACCCATACGGGACACCTGGGACGAAAAACTGTTTTTT.

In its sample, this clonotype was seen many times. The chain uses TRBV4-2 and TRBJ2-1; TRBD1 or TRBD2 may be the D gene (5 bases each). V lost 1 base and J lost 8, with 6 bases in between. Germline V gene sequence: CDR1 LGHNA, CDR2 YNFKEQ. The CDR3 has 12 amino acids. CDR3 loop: CASSQVGDEQFF. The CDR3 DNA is TGTGCCAGCAGCCAAGTGGGGGATGAGCAGTTCTTC.

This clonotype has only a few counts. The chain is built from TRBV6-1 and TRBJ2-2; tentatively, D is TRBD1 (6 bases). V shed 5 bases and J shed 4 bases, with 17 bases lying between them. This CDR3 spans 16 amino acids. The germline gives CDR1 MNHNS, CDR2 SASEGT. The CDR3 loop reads CASSPRGQPGTGELFF. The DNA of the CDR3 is TGTGCCAGCAGTCCCAGGGGCCAGCCGGGCACCGGGGAGCTGTTTTTT.

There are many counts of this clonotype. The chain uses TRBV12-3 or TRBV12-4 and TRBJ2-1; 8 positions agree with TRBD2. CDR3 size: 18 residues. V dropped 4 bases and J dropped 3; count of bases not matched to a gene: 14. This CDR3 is CASSSPSGRPRFYNEQFF. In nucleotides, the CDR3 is TGTGCCAGCAGTTCCCCCAGCGGGAGACCTCGATTCTACAATGAGCAGTTCTTC.

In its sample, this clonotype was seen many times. The CDR3 bases are TGCAGTGCACAGGGACGGCCATACGAGCAGTACTTC. Translated: CSAQGRPYEQYF. The V gene is TRBV20-1, the J gene TRBJ2-7; D may be TRBD1 (6 bases). CDR3 length equals 12 residues. Trimming left V 6 bases short and J 4 bases short, with 13 bases between. Per the germline V gene, CDR1 is DFQATT and CDR2 is SNEGSKA (reference sequence).

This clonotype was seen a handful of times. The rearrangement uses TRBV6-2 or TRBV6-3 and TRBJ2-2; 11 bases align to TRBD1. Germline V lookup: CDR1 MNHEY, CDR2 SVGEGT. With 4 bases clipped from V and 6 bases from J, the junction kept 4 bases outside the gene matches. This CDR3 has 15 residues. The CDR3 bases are TGTGCCAGCAGTTCAGGACAGGGGGCTTCCGGGGAGCTGTTTTTT. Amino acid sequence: CASSSGQGASGELFF.

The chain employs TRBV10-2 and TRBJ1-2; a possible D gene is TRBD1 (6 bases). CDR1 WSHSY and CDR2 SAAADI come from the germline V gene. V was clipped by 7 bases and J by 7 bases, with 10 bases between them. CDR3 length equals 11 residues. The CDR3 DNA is TGCGCCAGCACCCAGGGGTCTGGCTACACCTTC. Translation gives CASTQGSGYTF.

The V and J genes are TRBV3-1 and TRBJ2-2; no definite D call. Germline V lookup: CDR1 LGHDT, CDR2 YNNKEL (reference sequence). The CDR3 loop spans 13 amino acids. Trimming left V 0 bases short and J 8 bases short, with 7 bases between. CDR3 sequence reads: CASSQDLFGELFF. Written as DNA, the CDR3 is TGTGCCAGCAGCCAAGATCTTTTTGGGGAGCTGTTTTTT.

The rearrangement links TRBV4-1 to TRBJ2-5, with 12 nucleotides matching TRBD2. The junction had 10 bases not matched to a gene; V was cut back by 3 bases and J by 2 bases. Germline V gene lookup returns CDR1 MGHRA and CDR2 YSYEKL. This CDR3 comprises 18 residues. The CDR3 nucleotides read TGCGCCAGCAGCCAGAAAGGACTAGCGGGAAAAAGACAAGAGACCCAGTACTTC. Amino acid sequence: CASSQKGLAGKRQETQYF.

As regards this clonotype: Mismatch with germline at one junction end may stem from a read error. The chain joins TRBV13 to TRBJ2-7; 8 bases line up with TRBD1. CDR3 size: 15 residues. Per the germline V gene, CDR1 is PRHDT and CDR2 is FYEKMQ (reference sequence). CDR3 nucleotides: TGTGCCAGCAGTTTAGGGCAGGGGGCCAACTACGAGCAGTACTTC. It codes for CASSLGQGANYEQYF.

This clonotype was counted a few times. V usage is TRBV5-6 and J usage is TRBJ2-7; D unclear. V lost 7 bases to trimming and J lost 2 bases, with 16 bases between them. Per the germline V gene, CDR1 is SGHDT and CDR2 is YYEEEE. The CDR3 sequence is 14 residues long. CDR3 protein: CASSSLLQTYEQYF. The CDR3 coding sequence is TGTGCCAGCTCTTCTTTGCTTCAGACCTACGAGCAGTACTTC.

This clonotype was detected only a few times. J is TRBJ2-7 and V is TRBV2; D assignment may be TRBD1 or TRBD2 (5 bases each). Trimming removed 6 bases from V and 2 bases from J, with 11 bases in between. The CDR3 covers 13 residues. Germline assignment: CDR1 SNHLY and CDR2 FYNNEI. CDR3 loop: CASRETAAYEQYF. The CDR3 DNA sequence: TGTGCCAGCAGGGAGACAGCGGCCTACGAGCAGTACTTC.

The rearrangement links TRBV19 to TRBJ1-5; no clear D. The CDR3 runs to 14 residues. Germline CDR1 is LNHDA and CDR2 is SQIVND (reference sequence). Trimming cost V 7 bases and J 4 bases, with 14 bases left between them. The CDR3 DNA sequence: TGTGCCAGTACCATAGTGGGGAGAAATCAGCCCCAGCATTTT. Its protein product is CASTIVGRNQPQHF. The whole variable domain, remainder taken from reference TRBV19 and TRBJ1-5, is DGGITQSPKYLFRKEGQNVTLSCEQNLNHDAMYWYRQDPGQGLRLIYYSQIVNDFQKGDIAEGYSVSREKKESFPLTVTSAQKNPTAFYLCASTIVGRNQPQHFGDGTRLSIL.

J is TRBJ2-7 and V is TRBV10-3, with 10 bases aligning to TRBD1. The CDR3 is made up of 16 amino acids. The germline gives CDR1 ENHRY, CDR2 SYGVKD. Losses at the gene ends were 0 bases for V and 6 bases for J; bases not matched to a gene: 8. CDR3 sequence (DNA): TGTGCCATCAGTGAGTCGATTCGACAGGGGGCTTTCGAGCAGTACTTC. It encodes CAISESIRQGAFEQYF.

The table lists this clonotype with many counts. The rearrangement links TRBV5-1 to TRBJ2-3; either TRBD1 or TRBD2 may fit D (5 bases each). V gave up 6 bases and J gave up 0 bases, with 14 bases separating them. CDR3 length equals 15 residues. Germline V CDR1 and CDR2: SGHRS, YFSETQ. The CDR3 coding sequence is TGCGCCAGCACCCCCAGGGAGCCAAGCACAGATACGCAGTATTTT. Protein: CASTPREPSTDTQYF.

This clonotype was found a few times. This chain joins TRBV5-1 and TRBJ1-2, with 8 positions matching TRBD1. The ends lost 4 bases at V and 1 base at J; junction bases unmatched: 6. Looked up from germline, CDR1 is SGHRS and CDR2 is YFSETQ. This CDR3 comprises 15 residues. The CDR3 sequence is CASSSYGQGNYGYTF. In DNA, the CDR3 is TGCGCCAGCAGCAGTTACGGACAGGGTAACTATGGCTACACCTTC. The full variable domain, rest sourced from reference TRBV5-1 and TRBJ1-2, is KAGVTQTPRYLIKTRGQQVTLSCSPISGHRSVSWYQQTPGQGLQFLFEYFSETQRNKGNFPGRFSGRQFSNSRSEMNVSTLELGDSALYLCASSSYGQGNYGYTFGSGTRLTVV.

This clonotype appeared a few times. This chain's CDR3 is CASSPSSGGGKETQYF. The CDR3 DNA reads as TGTGCCAGCAGCCCTTCGAGTGGCGGGGGAAAAGAGACCCAGTACTTC. The V and J genes are TRBV5-4 and TRBJ2-5, with 7 bases aligning to TRBD2. The germline CDR1 and CDR2 sequences are SGHNT and YYREEE (reference sequence). The V and J ends lost 4 bases and 3 bases, in that order; junction bases with no gene match: 12. The CDR3 has 16 amino acids. Together with reference TRBV5-4 and TRBJ2-5, the CDR3 gives the full variable domain: ETGVTQSPTHLIKTRGQQVTLRCSSQSGHNTVSWYQQALGQGPQFIFQYYREEENGRGNFPPRFSGLQFPNYSSELNVNALELDDSALYLCASSPSSGGGKETQYFGPGTRLLVL.